The rows below give T cell receptor beta chains drawn from one sample of a study of molecular identifiers for immune sequencing clone quantification. TCRdb analysed the PCR reads with MiXCR anew, one entry per CDR3 protein. Among some 97,000 distinct CDR3 sequences listed, about 35% were seen once. Sequences were obtained from naive CD8+ T cells from blood, with Jurkat cell RNA spiked in. Receptors were obtained from a human donor in good health. Some libraries in this study had Jurkat cell RNA spiked in. Both conserved end residues are part of each CDR3. D genes are given only for firm matches. Part of the rows lack a size; the others show once, few, many or a class for expanded clones.

clone_size	j_call	d_call	v_call	cdr3_aa	cdr3_nt
many	TRBJ2-5	TRBD2	TRBV6-2/TRBV6-3	CASSLLAGDPINQETQYF	TGTGCCAGCAGTCTCCTAGCGGGAGACCCTATTAATCAAGAGACCCAGTACTTC
-	TRBJ2-3	-	TRBV9	CASSVDERVDTQYF	TGTGCCAGCAGCGTAGACGAGAGGGTCGATACGCAGTATTTT
-	TRBJ2-7	-	TRBV20-1	CSPSRTPSYEQYF	TGCAGTCCGTCCCGGACTCCCTCCTACGAGCAGTACTTC
-	TRBJ2-1	TRBD2	TRBV10-3	CAIAAAGEVFF	TGTGCCATCGCGGCGGCGGGAGAGGTGTTCTTC
-	TRBJ2-7	TRBD2	TRBV7-9	CASSSSYRGRTYEQYF	TGTGCCAGCAGCTCGTCTTACCGCGGGAGGACCTACGAGCAGTACTTC
-	TRBJ2-1	-	TRBV29-1	CSVAGYEQFF	TGCAGCGTAGCGGGCTATGAGCAGTTCTTC
-	TRBJ2-3	-	TRBV25-1	CASSVRDGTDTQYF	TGTGCCAGCAGTGTCAGGGATGGCACAGATACGCAGTATTTT
-	TRBJ2-5	-	TRBV6-5	CASSYADQGLETQYF	TGTGCCAGCAGTTACGCAGATCAGGGGTTAGAGACCCAGTACTTC
-	TRBJ2-5	-	TRBV12-3/TRBV12-4	CAGSLKDWREETQYF	TGTGCCGGCAGTTTAAAGGACTGGAGGGAAGAGACCCAGTACTTC
-	TRBJ2-7	-	TRBV28	CASSSWEASYEQYF	TGTGCCAGCAGTTCGTGGGAGGCCTCATACGAGCAGTACTTC
many	TRBJ2-7	-	TRBV7-9	CASSLPWTAREEQYF	TGTGCCAGCAGCTTACCTTGGACAGCGCGGGAAGAGCAGTACTTC
few	TRBJ2-7	-	TRBV5-6	CASSLRTEYTYEQYF	TGTGCCAGCAGCTTGCGGACGGAGTACACCTACGAGCAGTACTTC
-	TRBJ1-1	-	TRBV19	CASSIDRTGANTEAFF	TGTGCCAGTAGTATAGATCGGACGGGGGCGAACACTGAAGCTTTCTTT
few	TRBJ2-7	-	TRBV20-1	CSARIASRGAFYEQYF	TGCAGTGCTCGGATAGCGTCAAGGGGGGCATTCTACGAGCAGTACTTC
-	TRBJ2-7	TRBD2	TRBV5-3	CASSLGTSGEQYF	TGTGCCAGCAGCTTGGGGACTAGCGGCGAGCAGTACTTC
many	TRBJ1-3	-	TRBV4-3	CASSQDGTAGNTIYF	TGCGCCAGCAGCCAAGATGGAACAGCTGGAAACACCATATATTTT
few	TRBJ2-1	-	TRBV13	CASSLGALAENNEQFF	TGTGCCAGCAGCTTAGGGGCGTTAGCGGAGAACAATGAGCAGTTCTTC
few	TRBJ2-7	TRBD2	TRBV12-3/TRBV12-4	CASSLAAGGDEQYF	TGTGCCAGCAGTTTAGCGGCGGGGGGGGACGAGCAGTACTTC
many	TRBJ2-3	-	TRBV20-1	CSARDRSRLVADTQYF	TGCAGTGCTAGAGATCGATCCCGACTAGTTGCAGATACGCAGTATTTT
-	TRBJ2-7	-	TRBV28	CASSFYQLVLEQYF	TGTGCCAGCAGTTTCTACCAACTAGTTCTCGAGCAGTACTTC
once	TRBJ1-5	TRBD1	TRBV6-2/TRBV6-3	CASSGQVSPLHF	TGTGCCAGCAGTGGACAGGTTTCGCCCCTGCATTTT
-	TRBJ1-1	-	TRBV7-8	CASCSPKDGEANTEAFF	TGTGCCAGCTGCTCACCCAAGGACGGGGAGGCGAACACTGAAGCTTTCTTT
many	TRBJ2-5	-	TRBV7-3	CASSPSGGGLQETQYF	TGTGCCAGCAGCCCTTCGGGCGGCGGATTACAAGAGACCCAGTACTTC
few	TRBJ2-7	-	TRBV21-1	CASSNLPGFAYEQYF	TGTGCCAGCAGCAATCTTCCGGGATTCGCCTACGAGCAGTACTTC
-	TRBJ2-3	TRBD2	TRBV27	CASSLSSSGNTDTQYF	TGTGCCAGCAGTCTTAGCTCTAGCGGTAACACAGATACGCAGTATTTT
few	TRBJ2-2	-	TRBV11-2	CASSFPSLDTGELFF	TGTGCCAGCAGCTTTCCTAGCCTGGACACCGGGGAGCTGTTTTTT
few	TRBJ2-7	-	TRBV20-1	CSGASDRSYEQYF	TGCAGTGGCGCTAGCGACCGCTCCTACGAGCAGTACTTC
few	TRBJ1-1	-	TRBV5-6	CASSFQNTEAFF	TGTGCCAGCAGCTTCCAGAACACTGAAGCTTTCTTT
many	TRBJ2-7	-	TRBV4-1	CASSQGDSYEQYF	TGCGCCAGCAGCCAAGGAGACTCCTACGAGCAGTACTTC
-	TRBJ2-1	-	TRBV27	CASSLAIHHNAQFF	TGTGCCAGCAGTTTGGCTATACATCACAATGCGCAGTTCTTC
-	TRBJ2-5	TRBD1	TRBV28	CASSSTHGTGPPETQNF	TGTGCCAGCAGTTCAACACACGGGACAGGGCCTCCGGAGACCCAGAACTTC
many	TRBJ2-3	-	TRBV5-1	CASSSADTQYF	TGCGCCAGCAGCTCGGCAGATACGCAGTATTTT
many	TRBJ2-7	-	TRBV5-6	CASSPAGSEQYF	TGTGCCAGCAGCCCGGCGGGGTCCGAGCAGTACTTC
many	TRBJ2-5	-	TRBV7-2	CASSRGRGQETQYF	TGTGCCAGCAGCCGTGGACGGGGGCAAGAGACCCAGTACTTC
few	TRBJ2-2	-	TRBV9	CASSPGTPAGELFF	TGTGCCAGCAGCCCCGGGACGCCGGCCGGGGAGCTGTTTTTT
few	TRBJ2-5	-	TRBV2	CASSGPSGVQETQYF	TGTGCCAGCAGTGGCCCTTCCGGGGTCCAAGAGACCCAGTACTTC
few	TRBJ2-7	TRBD2	TRBV15	CATSSLTSGVDYEQYF	TGTGCCACCAGCAGCTTAACTAGCGGGGTTGACTACGAGCAGTACTTC
few	TRBJ1-1	-	TRBV19	CASSLYGTEAFF	TGTGCCAGTAGTCTATACGGGACAGAAGCTTTCTTT
-	TRBJ2-6	-	TRBV4-1	CANSHGYGANDLTF	TGCGCCAACAGCCACGGTTACGGGGCCAACGACCTGACTTTC
many	TRBJ2-6	-	TRBV28	CASSSPQDSGANVLTF	TGTGCCAGCAGTTCGCCACAGGACTCTGGGGCCAACGTCCTGACTTTC
few	TRBJ2-7	TRBD2	TRBV7-6	CASSLGLVPWEQYF	TGTGCCAGCAGCTTGGGACTAGTTCCCTGGGAGCAGTACTTC
-	TRBJ2-7	-	TRBV12-2	CASSLATGGYEQYF	TGTGCAAGCAGCTTAGCCACAGGGGGGTATGAACAGTACTTC
-	TRBJ2-1	TRBD2	TRBV19	CAIGTSGSTEQFF	TGTGCCATTGGGACTAGCGGGAGTACTGAGCAGTTCTTC
many	TRBJ2-3	-	TRBV27	CASRSTVLVTDTQYF	TGTGCCAGCAGGTCCACCGTTTTAGTTACAGATACGCAGTATTTT
-	TRBJ2-7	-	TRBV11-2	CVSSHGLGQAYEQYF	TGTGTCAGCAGCCACGGCCTTGGGCAGGCCTACGAGCAGTACTTC
-	TRBJ1-5	-	TRBV6-4	CASRDCPGLSSNQPQHF	TGTGCCAGCAGAGATTGTCCGGGACTCTCTAGCAATCAGCCCCAGCATTTT
-	TRBJ1-4	-	TRBV7-6	CASSSLPGFTNEELFF	TGTGCCAGCAGCTCCCTCCCAGGGTTCACTAATGAAGAACTGTTTTTC
many	TRBJ1-1	-	TRBV9	CASSVAEWEGRNTEAFF	TGTGCCAGCAGCGTAGCAGAGTGGGAGGGTAGAAACACTGAAGCTTTCTTT
-	TRBJ2-7	-	TRBV27	CASSLGSAYEQYF	TGTGCCAGCAGTTTGGGCTCGGCCTACGAGCAGTACTTC
-	TRBJ1-1	-	TRBV6-2/TRBV6-3	CASSYSGRARAFF	TGTGCCAGCAGTTACTCGGGCCGCGCTAGAGCTTTCTTT
many	TRBJ1-5	-	TRBV19	CASRALAGRNQPQHF	TGTGCCAGTAGGGCCCTAGCGGGCCGCAATCAGCCCCAGCATTTT
-	TRBJ2-1	TRBD2	TRBV27	CASSPYWLAGGNEQFF	TGTGCCAGCAGTCCCTATTGGTTAGCGGGAGGCAATGAGCAGTTCTTC
-	TRBJ2-7	-	TRBV6-4	CASSGNRRYF	TGTGCCAGCAGTGGAAATAGACGGTACTTC